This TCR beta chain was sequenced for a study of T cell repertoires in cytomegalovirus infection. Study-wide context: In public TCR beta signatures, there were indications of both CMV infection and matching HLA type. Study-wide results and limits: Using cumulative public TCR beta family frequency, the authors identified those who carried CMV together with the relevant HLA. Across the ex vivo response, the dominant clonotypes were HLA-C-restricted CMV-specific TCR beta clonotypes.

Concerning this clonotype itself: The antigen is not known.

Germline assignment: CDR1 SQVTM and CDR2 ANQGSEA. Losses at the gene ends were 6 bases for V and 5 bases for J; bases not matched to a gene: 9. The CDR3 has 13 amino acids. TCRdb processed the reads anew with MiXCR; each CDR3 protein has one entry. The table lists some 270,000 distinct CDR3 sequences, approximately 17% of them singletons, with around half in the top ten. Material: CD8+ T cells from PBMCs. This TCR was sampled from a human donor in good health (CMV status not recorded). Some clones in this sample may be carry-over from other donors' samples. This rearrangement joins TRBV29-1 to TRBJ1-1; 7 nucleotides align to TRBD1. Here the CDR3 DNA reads TGCAGCGTCGCTCAGGGGGAGGGGACTGAAGCTTTCTTT. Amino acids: CSVAQGEGTEAFF.